Following are 27 T cell receptor beta chains from one sample sequenced in a study of cytomegalovirus exposure and HLA in healthy donors. PCR involved 60 Vbeta and 13 Jbeta primers. Clones were sequenced by immunoSEQ multiplex PCR, and TCRdb holds only the in-frame ones, with some missing. The sample has about 70,000 clones, 60% to 80% seen once. Sequencing used PBMCs. These TCRs come from a man aged 25 to 40 in good health and CMV-seronegative.

The chain joins TRBV30 to TRBJ2-7; weak D call: TRBD1 (5 bases). The CDR3 runs to 12 residues. Looked up from germline, CDR1 is GTSNPN and CDR2 is SVGIG (reference sequence). Trimming cost V 3 bases and J 4 bases, with 10 bases left between them. CDR3 bases: TGTGCCTGGAGGGGCGACAGATACGAGCAGTACTTC. Amino acid sequence: CAWRGDRYEQYF.

A few counts support this clone. The chain employs TRBV27 and TRBJ2-2; D remains ambiguous. The CDR3 runs 14 residues. Germline lookup yields CDR1 MNHEY and CDR2 SMNVEV (reference sequence). The V gene lost 7 bases and the J gene lost 0 bases, with 9 bases spanning the gap. In DNA form, the CDR3 reads TGTGCCAGCAATTCCAGGTCGAACACCGGGGAGCTGTTTTTT. Protein: CASNSRSNTGELFF.

This clone was counted a few times. CDR3 amino acids: CASSYDNDNEQFF. The CDR3 region has the DNA TGTGCCAGCAGCTACGACAATGACAATGAGCAGTTCTTC. The chain joins TRBV9 to TRBJ2-1, with unresolved D. Germline CDR1 and CDR2: SGDLS and YYNGEE. Trimming took off 4 bases at V and 5 bases at J, with 10 bases between the two ends. The length of the CDR3 is 13 residues.

V and J are TRBV5-1 and TRBJ2-7; 9 positions match TRBD2. Germline V gene data show CDR1 as SGHRS and CDR2 as YFSETQ. This CDR3 has 15 amino acids. After removal of 0 bases from V and 2 bases from J, the junction contained 3 bases not matched to a gene. The CDR3 region has the DNA TGCGCCAGCAGCTTGGGGCTAGCGGGGCCCTACGAGCAGTACTTC. As protein: CASSLGLAGPYEQYF.

The V call is TRBV6-5, the J call TRBJ1-1; D gene uncertain. The CDR3 is 14 residues long. The ends were cut back, 4 bases at V and 2 bases at J, with 11 bases in the middle. Germline CDR1 is MNHEY and CDR2 is SVGAGI. CDR3 region: CASSWAGTNTEAFF. The CDR3 DNA sequence: TGTGCCAGCAGTTGGGCGGGCACAAACACTGAAGCTTTCTTT.

This clone was seen more than once but under ten times. J is TRBJ2-5 and V is TRBV7-6, with D possibly being TRBD2 (6 bases). CDR1 and CDR2 from the germline V gene are SGHVS and FNYEAQ. The CDR3 covers 13 residues. V was trimmed by 5 bases and J by 5 bases, leaving 12 bases between them. The CDR3, as DNA: TGTGCCAGCAGCCCCACTAGCTATGAGACCCAGTACTTC. It translates to CASSPTSYETQYF.

Judged by abundance, this clone is medium-sized. At one end the junction does not follow the germline gene, possibly because of a read error. The chain employs TRBV7-6 and TRBJ2-1, with 11 bases that match TRBD2. The CDR3 totals 13 residues. Per germline, CDR1 SGHVS and CDR2 FNYEAQ. CDR3 coding DNA: TGTGCCAGCAGCCTAGCGGGGGGTGGTGAGCAGTTCTTC. Its translation is CASSLAGGGEQFF.

The rearrangement links TRBV7-9 to TRBJ1-2, with a tentative D call TRBD1 (6 bases). This CDR3 contains 16 residues. Germline values: CDR1 SEHNR, CDR2 FQNEAQ (reference sequence). V was shortened by 5 bases and J by 3 bases, with 19 bases between the two germline ends. The CDR3 spells CASSRRGGEGHYGYTF. The DNA of the CDR3 is TGTGCCAGCAGCCGTAGAGGGGGAGAAGGTCACTATGGCTACACCTTC.

This clone was counted only a few times. The chain joins TRBV30 to TRBJ2-5; the D gene is possibly TRBD2 (6 bases). The J call is uncertain, as TRBJ2-7 better fits the DNA end. CDR3 length equals 12 residues. In germline, CDR1 is GTSNPN, CDR2 SVGIG (reference sequence). The CDR3 sequence is CARGQAGYEQYF. CDR3 DNA sequence: TGTGCCCGGGGCCAAGCGGGCTACGAGCAGTACTTC.

This chain links TRBV15 with TRBJ2-5; TRBD2 is a possible D gene (6 bases). CDR3 size: 14 residues. Germline loops: CDR1 LNHNV, CDR2 YYDKDF (reference sequence). V was clipped by 8 bases and J by 4 bases, with 17 bases between them. CDR3 nucleotides: TGTGCCACCGGGGCTTCGGGGGAGGCAGAGACCCAGTACTTC. Protein product: CATGASGEAETQYF.

V gene TRBV27 combines with J gene TRBJ1-1; no definite D call. Germline values: CDR1 MNHEY, CDR2 SMNVEV (reference sequence). V gave up 6 bases and J gave up 0 bases, with 8 bases separating them. This CDR3 is 13 amino acids long. CDR3 loop: CASRTTLNTEAFF. CDR3 DNA: TGTGCCAGCAGGACGACACTGAACACTGAAGCTTTCTTT.

Comments on this clone: Its ends do not fully match the called genes, so a read error is possible. The same CDR3 arises from other DNA sequences in this sample as well. The chain uses TRBV15 and TRBJ1-1; 8 nucleotides line up with TRBD1. Germline-derived CDR1 and CDR2 are LNHNV and YYDKDF (reference sequence). The length of the CDR3 is 14 residues. In DNA, the CDR3 is TGTGCCACCAGCAGGACAGGGGTCGACACTGAGGCTTTCTTT. Its translation is CATSRTGVDTEAFF.

The chain couples TRBV7-8 to TRBJ1-5; a weak D match, TRBD1 (5 bases). The V end lost 0 bases, the J end lost 7 bases, and 16 bases lay between the germline ends. The CDR3 contains 16 residues. Germline V gene lookup returns CDR1 SGHVS and CDR2 FQNEAQ. The CDR3 nucleotides are TGTGCCAGCAGCTTAGCGGGGCCCGGGGGTGGACAGCCCCAGCATTTT. This gives the protein CASSLAGPGGGQPQHF.

The chain uses TRBV14 and TRBJ2-5, with 8 positions matching TRBD1. With the DNA end fitting TRBJ2-7 better, the J assignment may be wrong. This CDR3 has 15 residues. Looked up from germline, CDR1 is SGHDN and CDR2 is FVKESK. CDR3 nucleotide sequence: TGTGCCAGCAGCCTCGACAGGGGCCGTATCTACGAGCAGTACTTC. This encodes CASSLDRGRIYEQYF.

J is TRBJ2-2 and V is TRBV4-1; 8 positions match TRBD1. J lost 4 bases, V lost 1 base, and 2 bases had no gene match. Germline V gives CDR1 MGHRA, CDR2 YSYEKL. The CDR3 has 15 amino acids. CDR3 sequence (DNA): TGCGCCAGCAGCCAAGGGACAGGGCCCACCGGGGAGCTGTTTTTT. As protein: CASSQGTGPTGELFF.

This rearrangement joins TRBV30 to TRBJ1-2; D is unclear. This CDR3 has 13 residues. Germline lookup yields CDR1 GTSNPN and CDR2 SVGIG (reference sequence). The CDR3 reads CASRAIRNYGYTF. The CDR3 DNA follows: TGTGCTTCACGCGCGATAAGAAACTATGGCTACACCTTC.

This chain uses TRBV30 with TRBJ2-2; 7 bases fit TRBD1. CDR3 length: 16 amino acids. Germline trimming cut 3 bases from V and 0 bases from J; bases unmatched to any gene: 7. Germline assignment: CDR1 GTSNPN and CDR2 SVGIG (reference sequence). CDR3 nucleotides: TGTGCCTGGAGGGGGGCAGGGGGATCGAACACCGGGGAGCTGTTTTTT. This codes for CAWRGAGGSNTGELFF.

The V and J genes are TRBV7-9 and TRBJ2-1; D not certain. Trimming took 10 bases from V and 4 from J, leaving 17 bases between them. Looked up from germline, CDR1 is SEHNR and CDR2 is FQNEAQ (reference sequence). The CDR3 runs 14 residues. CDR3 nucleotides: TGTGCCATAAAGGCCAGGCCTCTATACAATGAGCAGTTCTTC. It is translated as CAIKARPLYNEQFF.

The rearrangement links TRBV18 to TRBJ1-1; D unclear. CDR3 length equals 14 residues. The germline V gene encodes CDR1 KGHSH and CDR2 LQKENI. Trimming took 0 bases from V and 7 from J, leaving 12 bases between them. CDR3 bases: TGTGCCAGCTCACCACCCTCTGGTTTTAGTGAAGCTTTCTTT. It yields the protein CASSPPSGFSEAFF. The whole variable domain, remainder taken from reference TRBV18 and TRBJ1-1, is NAGVMQNPRHLVRRRGQEARLRCSPMKGHSHVYWYRQLPEEGLKFMVYLQKENIIDESGMPKERFSAEFPKEGPSILRIQQVVRGDSAAYFCASSPPSGFSEAFFGQGTRLTVV.

To note about this clone: Other DNA sequences in the sample encode the same CDR3. The chain has TRBV29-1 and TRBJ2-5; TRBD1 might be the D (5 bases). Deletions cut 2 bases from V and 4 bases from J, with 5 bases between. This CDR3 contains 11 residues. The germline V gene has CDR1 SQVTM and CDR2 ANQGSEA. CDR3: CSVERGETQYF. The CDR3 DNA sequence: TGCAGCGTTGAAAGGGGAGAGACCCAGTACTTC.

The rearrangement links TRBV6-6 to TRBJ2-5, with 12 bases matching TRBD2. V shed 5 bases, J shed 7 bases, and the junction held 5 bases outside the gene matches. This CDR3 is 14 amino acids long. CDR1 and CDR2 from the germline V gene are MNHNY and SVGAGI (reference sequence). DNA for the CDR3: TGTGCCAGCAGTCTAGCGGGGGGGCCTACGACCCAGTACTTC. Its translation is CASSLAGGPTTQYF.

The chain couples TRBV30 to TRBJ1-6, with 7 positions matching TRBD1. This CDR3 region has 16 residues. In germline, CDR1 is GTSNPN, CDR2 SVGIG (reference sequence). Unmatched junction bases numbered 9, after V lost 4 bases and J lost 3 bases. The CDR3 sequence: CAWTRDSLLYNSPLHF. The CDR3 region has the DNA TGTGCCTGGACCAGGGACAGCCTGCTCTATAATTCACCCCTCCACTTT.

V and J are TRBV6-1 and TRBJ2-2; 7 bases map to TRBD1. Germline trimming cut 1 base from V and 1 base from J; bases unmatched to any gene: 3. The CDR3 consists of 16 residues. In germline, CDR1 is MNHNS, CDR2 SASEGT. CDR3: CASSEGWTGNTGELFF. In DNA form, the CDR3 reads TGTGCCAGCAGTGAAGGCTGGACAGGGAACACCGGGGAGCTGTTTTTT.

This clone turned up a few times. The chain links TRBV27 to TRBJ1-2, with unresolved D. This CDR3 has 12 residues. CDR1 MNHEY and CDR2 SMNVEV come from the germline V gene (reference sequence). V was trimmed by 5 bases and J by 8 bases, leaving 12 bases between them. This CDR3 is CASSTGRRGYTF. Written as DNA, the CDR3 is TGTGCCAGCAGTACCGGGAGACGAGGCTACACCTTC.

The V and J genes are TRBV12-5 and TRBJ2-2; 8 positions agree with TRBD2. Trimming took 6 bases from V and 6 from J; bases not matched to a gene: 9. Germline-derived CDR1 and CDR2 are LGHNT and FRNRAP. CDR3 length: 15 residues. CDR3 protein: CASGLGLGLPGELFF. The DNA for the CDR3 is TGTGCTAGTGGCCTGGGACTAGGCCTCCCCGGGGAGCTGTTTTTT.

The chain employs TRBV5-4 and TRBJ1-4; a possible D gene is TRBD1 (5 bases). CDR1 is SGHNT, CDR2 YYREEE, per germline (reference sequence). This CDR3 spans 15 amino acids. Between the trimmed V and J ends, which lost 4 bases and 7 bases, there was a span of 17 bases. CDR3 residues: CASSPNTPGGEKLFF. The CDR3 DNA reads as TGTGCCAGCAGCCCAAACACTCCCGGGGGTGAAAAACTGTTTTTT.

The chain combines TRBV4-1 with TRBJ1-2; possibly TRBD1 for D (6 bases). V lost 0 bases and J lost 2, with 13 bases in between. Germline CDR1 MGHRA, CDR2 YSYEKL. The CDR3 is 16 amino acids. Here the CDR3 DNA reads TGCGCCAGCAGCCAAGAGCCAGGACAGAACAACTATGGCTACACCTTC. This encodes CASSQEPGQNNYGYTF.